The clone carrying this TCR beta chain showed up just once. The target antigen is unknown. cDNA libraries of TCR beta carried unique molecular identifiers. Starting from roughly 1.1 to 9.2 million T cells, the study yielded about 490,000 cDNA molecules. TCRdb re-analysed the PCR reads in MiXCR, keeping a single row per CDR3 protein. The sample has 740,000 or so distinct CDR3 sequences; under 70% are singletons. This record comes from a study of post-analysis software for immune sequencing data. General study findings and limits: Strong co-clustering by F measure was evident for samples that had been prepared in the same batch. A few TRBV segments were significantly more frequent in patients than in controls. TRBV5-6, TRBV5-1 and TRBV20-1 were among these segments.

This CDR3 spans 16 amino acids. Trimming took off 8 bases at V and 2 bases at J, with 24 bases between the two ends. Germline CDR1 reads DFQATT; CDR2 reads SNEGSKA (reference sequence). Sequencing was carried out using blood. The chain links TRBV20-1 to TRBJ2-5, with D maybe TRBD1 (5 bases). The TCR comes from a girl aged 10-17 years with multiple sclerosis. CDR3 DNA sequence: TGCAGTACCTCTGAGGATGGGTCGGACATGCAAGAGACCCAGTACTTC. Translating gives CSTSEDGSDMQETQYF.